This T cell receptor (beta chain) was captured in a study of T cells in Graves' hyperthyroidism and ophthalmopathy. Overall study: Peripheral blood was secured at the point of initial diagnosis, before any treatment.

First hyperthyroidism diagnosis is when the blood sample was obtained, before any ophthalmopathy symptoms. This clonotype was detected many times. Using RNA transcripts as the source, TCR beta CDR3 regions were amplified. The TCR CDR3 first-round RT-PCR relied on the HTBI primer set. A single record per CDR3 protein comes from TCRdb applying MiXCR to the multiplex PCR reads. The top ten hold more than 7.5% of the sample, which has around 300,000 distinct CDR3 sequences, roughly 15% seen once. Germline CDR1 and CDR2: SNHLY and FYNNEI. CDR3 size: 15 residues. Trimming cost V 7 bases and J 9 bases; bases outside gene matches: 15.

The genes are TRBV2 and TRBJ2-3, with 8 bases aligning to TRBD2. The sample consisted of blood. The TCR comes from a woman in her 30s with Graves' hyperthyroidism that later progressed to Graves' ophthalmopathy. In nucleotides, the CDR3 is TGTGCCAGCACCCAAGCGGCCGGGACTAGATCCACGCAGTATTTT. This sequence encodes CASTQAAGTRSTQYF.